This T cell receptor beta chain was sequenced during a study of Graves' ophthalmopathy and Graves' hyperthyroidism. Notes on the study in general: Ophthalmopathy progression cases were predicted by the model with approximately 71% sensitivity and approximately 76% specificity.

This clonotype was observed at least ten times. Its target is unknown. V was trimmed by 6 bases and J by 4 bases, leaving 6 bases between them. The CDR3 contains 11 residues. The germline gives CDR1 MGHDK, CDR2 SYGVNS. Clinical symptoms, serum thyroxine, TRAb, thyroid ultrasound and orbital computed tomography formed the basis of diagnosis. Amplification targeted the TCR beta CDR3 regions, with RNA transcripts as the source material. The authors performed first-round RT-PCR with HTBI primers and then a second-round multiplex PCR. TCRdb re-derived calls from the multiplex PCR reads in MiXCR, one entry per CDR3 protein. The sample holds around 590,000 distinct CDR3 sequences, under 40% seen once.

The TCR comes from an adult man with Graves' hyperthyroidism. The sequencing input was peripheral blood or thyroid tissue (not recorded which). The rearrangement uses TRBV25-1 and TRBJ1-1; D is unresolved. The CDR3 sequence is CASRLLTEAFF. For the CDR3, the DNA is TGTGCCAGCAGACTGCTCACTGAAGCTTTCTTT.